These 22 T cell receptor beta chains originate from one sample sequenced in a study of T cell clones after liver transplantation. Generated by immunoSEQ multiplex PCR, the TCRdb table keeps only in-frame clones and is missing some. Here the sample spans tens of thousands of clones, about 70% being singletons. The material sequenced was CD4+ T cells from blood, taken at the 22-month timepoint. These receptors came from a human patient who received a liver transplant. Some T cells may be provided by the graft donor.

The rearrangement joins TRBV10-3 to TRBJ2-7; 9 nucleotides line up with TRBD1. Trimming removed 6 bases from V and 1 base from J; junction bases left unmatched: 13. Germline CDR1 reads ENHRY; CDR2 reads SYGVKD. The CDR3 covers 17 residues. The CDR3 nucleotides read TGTGCCATCAGCCAAACACCCGGGACAGGGATATCCTACGAGCAGTACTTC. The encoded protein is CAISQTPGTGISYEQYF.

V is TRBV28 and J is TRBJ1-3; D is possibly TRBD1 (5 bases). CDR1 and CDR2 from the germline V gene are MDHEN and SYDVKM. The V and J ends lost 7 bases and 3 bases respectively, with 19 bases between them. The CDR3 length is 16 residues. The CDR3 sequence is CASIPPGQGSGNTIYF. The CDR3 nucleotides read TGTGCCAGCATCCCCCCAGGTCAGGGAAGTGGAAACACCATATATTTT.

This sequence joins TRBV30 and TRBJ1-3; weak D call: TRBD1 (6 bases). V lost 4 bases and J 2 bases, leaving 9 bases between the germline ends. The CDR3 consists of 13 residues. Germline CDR1 is GTSNPN and CDR2 is SVGIG (reference sequence). The CDR3 bases are TGTGCCTGGACAGGGGCCGCTGGAAACACCATATATTTT. This codes for CAWTGAAGNTIYF. The full variable domain, rest sourced from reference TRBV30 and TRBJ1-3, is SQTIHQWPATLVQPVGSPLSLECTVEGTSNPNLYWYRQAAGRGLQLLFYSVGIGQISSEVPQNLSASRPQDRQFILSSKKLLLSDSGFYLCAWTGAAGNTIYFGEGSWLTVV.

This clone appeared a few times. J is TRBJ1-2 and V is TRBV5-4; D possibly corresponds to TRBD1 (5 bases). This CDR3 has 12 residues. Germline V lookup: CDR1 SGHNT, CDR2 YYREEE (reference sequence). The ends were cut back, 1 base at V and 7 bases at J, with 8 bases in the middle. The CDR3 sequence is CASSLTGGGYTF. For the CDR3, the DNA is TGTGCCAGCAGCTTGACGGGGGGTGGCTACACCTTC.

The rearrangement links TRBV5-1 to TRBJ2-2; D uncertain. V lost 3 bases to trimming and J lost 4 bases, with 13 bases between them. The germline gives CDR1 SGHRS, CDR2 YFSETQ. The CDR3 consists of 15 residues. The CDR3 DNA reads as TGCGCCAGCAGCTGGACGGACGGCCTCACCGGGGAGCTGTTTTTT. This encodes CASSWTDGLTGELFF.

V gene TRBV11-2 combines with J gene TRBJ2-5; a possible D gene is TRBD2 (7 bases). The CDR3 has 16 amino acids. The V end lost 5 bases, the J end lost 5 bases, and 21 bases lay between the germline ends. The V gene's germline CDR1 is SGHAT and CDR2 FQNNGV. In nucleotides, the CDR3 is TGTGCCAGCAGCCCATTGCGGGGGCGGCTCGGGGAGACCCAGTACTTC. Amino acid sequence: CASSPLRGRLGETQYF. The full variable domain, with the rest looked up from reference TRBV11-2 and TRBJ2-5, is EAGVAQSPRYKIIEKRQSVAFWCNPISGHATLYWYQQILGQGPKLLIQFQNNGVVDDSQLPKDRFSAERLKGVDSTLKIQPAKLEDSAVYLCASSPLRGRLGETQYFGPGTRLLVL.

The chain employs TRBV11-2 and TRBJ1-1, with D perhaps matching TRBD1 (6 bases). V shed 0 bases and J shed 10 bases, with 15 bases lying between them. The germline V gene encodes CDR1 SGHAT and CDR2 FQNNGV. CDR3 length: 14 amino acids. The CDR3 region is CASSLEQGRVGAFF. CDR3 in DNA: TGTGCCAGCAGCTTAGAGCAGGGGCGGGTTGGAGCTTTCTTT. The complete variable domain, with remaining parts taken from reference TRBV11-2 and TRBJ1-1, reads EAGVAQSPRYKIIEKRQSVAFWCNPISGHATLYWYQQILGQGPKLLIQFQNNGVVDDSQLPKDRFSAERLKGVDSTLKIQPAKLEDSAVYLCASSLEQGRVGAFFGQGTRLTVV.

V usage is TRBV5-1 and J usage is TRBJ2-3; D not resolved. Germline-derived CDR1 and CDR2 are SGHRS and YFSETQ. Trimming left V 0 bases short and J 5 bases short, with 7 bases between. The CDR3 spans 13 residues. CDR3 protein: CASSLGKGDTQYF. The DNA for the CDR3 is TGCGCCAGCAGCTTGGGGAAGGGAGATACGCAGTATTTT.

CDR3 in amino acids: CASSRRQGADQPQHF. Written as DNA, the CDR3 is TGTGCCAGCAGTAGACGACAGGGGGCAGATCAGCCCCAGCATTTT. V and J are TRBV6-5 and TRBJ1-5, with 10 bases aligning to TRBD1. Per germline, CDR1 MNHEY and CDR2 SVGAGI. The CDR3 runs 15 residues. J lost 5 bases, V lost 5 bases, and 6 bases had no gene match.

This chain's CDR3 is CASSLDTRGTGELFF. The DNA for the CDR3 is TGTGCCAGCAGCTTAGATACCAGAGGCACCGGGGAGCTGTTTTTT. This rearrangement joins TRBV7-7 to TRBJ2-2; no definite D call. The V gene lost 1 base and the J gene lost 4 bases, with 10 bases spanning the gap. Germline-derived CDR1 and CDR2 are SSHAT and FNYEAQ (reference sequence). The CDR3 is 15 amino acids. Together with reference TRBV7-7 and TRBJ2-2, the CDR3 gives the full variable domain: GAGVSQSPRYKVTKRGQDVTLRCDPISSHATLYWYQQALGQGPEFLTYFNYEAQPDKSGLPSDRFSAERPEGSISTLTIQRTEQRDSAMYRCASSLDTRGTGELFFGEGSRLTVL.

The chain is built from TRBV7-8 and TRBJ2-6, with 10 nucleotides matching TRBD1. The CDR3 has 19 residues. V lost 3 bases and J lost 0; bases outside the gene matches: 8. The germline CDR1 and CDR2 sequences are SGHVS and FQNEAQ. The CDR3 DNA follows: TGTGCCAGCAGCTTCTACCGGGGGACAGGGGCCTCTGGGGCCAACGTCCTGACTTTC. Translated, it gives CASSFYRGTGASGANVLTF.

This clone is termed medium-sized. CDR3 coding DNA: TGCGCCAGCAGCCGGGACACCCGCACAGATACGCAGTATTTT. It yields the protein CASSRDTRTDTQYF. The J gene is TRBJ2-3, the V gene TRBV10-1; D possibly corresponds to TRBD1 (6 bases). V lost 6 bases, J lost 1 base, and 11 bases lay in between. Per the germline V gene, CDR1 is WNHNN and CDR2 is SYGVQD (reference sequence). This CDR3 spans 14 amino acids.

The chain carries TRBV6-5 and TRBJ2-1; possibly TRBD2 for D (6 bases). The V and J ends lost 10 bases and 1 base respectively, with 11 bases between them. The length of the CDR3 is 13 residues. Per germline, CDR1 MNHEY and CDR2 SVGAGI. CDR3 protein: CATSGGSYNEQFF. CDR3 in DNA: TGTGCCACCTCAGGAGGGTCCTACAATGAGCAGTTCTTC.

The chain recombines TRBV7-2 with TRBJ2-1; tentatively, D is TRBD1 (5 bases). V was cut by 2 bases and J by 7 bases, with 12 bases left in between. Germline CDR1 and CDR2: SGHTA and FQGNSA. This CDR3 has 14 residues. CDR3 nucleotide sequence: TGTGCCAGCAGCTTAAATCAGGGAACGAATGAGCAGTTCTTC. Translated, it gives CASSLNQGTNEQFF.

This clone was counted only a few times. V is TRBV9 and J is TRBJ2-2; no clear D. The V and J ends lost 1 base and 0 bases respectively, with 10 bases between them. The germline CDR1 and CDR2 sequences are SGDLS and YYNGEE. The CDR3 runs 16 residues. The CDR3 sequence is CASSVRPNPNTGELFF. The CDR3 region has the DNA TGTGCCAGCAGCGTACGGCCCAACCCGAACACCGGGGAGCTGTTTTTT.

Note on this clone: Germline is not matched at one junction end, which may reflect a read error. The CDR3 is CASSIATTGQRDF. The CDR3 DNA follows: TGTGCCAGTAGTATAGCTACGACAGGCCAGCGGGATTTT. V gene TRBV19 combines with J gene TRBJ1-5, with D possibly being TRBD1 (6 bases). Germline lookup yields CDR1 LNHDA and CDR2 SQIVND (reference sequence). The CDR3 is 13 residues long.

The CDR3, as DNA: TGTGCCAGCAGTTTCCTACTTGGAGGCTACGAGCAGTACTTC. Protein product: CASSFLLGGYEQYF. This sequence joins TRBV28 and TRBJ2-7, with a possible D match to TRBD2 (5 bases). Trimming removed 3 bases from V and 3 bases from J, with 12 bases in between. Per germline, CDR1 MDHEN and CDR2 SYDVKM. The CDR3 has 14 residues. The full variable domain, with the rest looked up from reference TRBV28 and TRBJ2-7, is DVKVTQSSRYLVKRTGEKVFLECVQDMDHENMFWYRQDPGLGLRLIYFSYDVKMKEKGDIPEGYSVSREKKERFSLILESASTNQTSMYLCASSFLLGGYEQYFGPGTRLTVT.

CDR3 coding DNA: TGTGCCAGCAGCGTAGGACAGGGGGCCAACACCGGGGAGCTGTTTTTT. It encodes CASSVGQGANTGELFF. The rearrangement links TRBV9 to TRBJ2-2; 10 bases line up with TRBD1. V lost 0 bases and J lost 2; bases outside the gene matches: 1. Per germline, CDR1 SGDLS and CDR2 YYNGEE. This CDR3 has 16 residues.

V is TRBV9 and J is TRBJ2-7, with D tentatively TRBD2 (6 bases). Trimming shortened V by 4 bases and J by 6 bases, and 23 bases separated the two germline ends. The CDR3 runs to 16 residues. Per the germline V gene, CDR1 is SGDLS and CDR2 is YYNGEE. As DNA, the CDR3 is TGTGCCAGCAGCAAACGGGCGGTCGGCGCGGGACTCGAGCAGTACTTC. This codes for CASSKRAVGAGLEQYF. Full variable domain (rest looked up from reference TRBV9 and TRBJ2-7): DSGVTQTPKHLITATGQRVTLRCSPRSGDLSVYWYQQSLDQGLQFLIQYYNGEERAKGNILERFSAQQFPDLHSELNLSSLELGDSALYFCASSKRAVGAGLEQYFGPGTRLTVT.

The chain has TRBV2 and TRBJ1-2; D may be TRBD1 (5 bases). V dropped 5 bases and J dropped 5 bases, with 15 bases sitting between them. CDR1 and CDR2 from the germline V gene are SNHLY and FYNNEI. This CDR3 spans 14 amino acids. Here the CDR3 reads CASSLGNGAYGYTF. CDR3 nucleotide sequence: TGTGCCAGCAGTCTAGGGAACGGGGCTTATGGCTACACCTTC. The full variable domain, its missing parts supplied by reference TRBV2 and TRBJ1-2, is EPEVTQTPSHQVTQMGQEVILRCVPISNHLYFYWYRQILGQKVEFLVSFYNNEISEKSEIFDDQFSVERPDGSNFTLKIRSTKLEDSAMYFCASSLGNGAYGYTFGSGTRLTVV.

The rearrangement links TRBV6-5 to TRBJ2-2, with 7 bases identical to TRBD1. The CDR3 contains 15 residues. CDR1 is MNHEY and CDR2 is SVGAGI in the germline V gene. Unmatched junction bases numbered 5, after V lost 6 bases and J lost 1 base. The CDR3 bases are TGTGCCAGCAGGCAGACAGGGAGGAACACCGGGGAGCTGTTTTTT. This gives the protein CASRQTGRNTGELFF.

This sequence joins TRBV7-6 and TRBJ2-5; a weak D match, TRBD2 (7 bases). Between the trimmed V and J ends, which lost 3 bases and 5 bases, there was a span of 19 bases. Germline lookup yields CDR1 SGHVS and CDR2 FNYEAQ. This CDR3 has 16 residues. The DNA of the CDR3 is TGTGCCAGCAGCTTTGGGGGGGGGCGCGTCCGGGAGACCCAGTACTTC. Protein product: CASSFGGGRVRETQYF.